The 27 T cell receptor beta chains reported below all come from one sample, sequenced in a study of technical replicates of blood from several donors. Profiled with immunoSEQ multiplex PCR; TCRdb holds only in-frame clones, not every one. This table holds about 70,000 clones, around 97% found once. Material for sequencing was T cells isolated from PBMCs. These TCRs come from a human donor in good health.

J is TRBJ1-6 and V is TRBV2; possible D gene TRBD1, 5 bases. V was trimmed by 10 bases and J by 7 bases, leaving 11 bases between them. The CDR3 length is 12 residues. Germline assignment: CDR1 SNHLY and CDR2 FYNNEI. Here the CDR3 reads CATDSPNSPLHF. DNA of the CDR3: TGTGCCACCGACAGCCCCAATTCACCCCTCCACTTT. The full variable domain, rest sourced from reference TRBV2 and TRBJ1-6, is EPEVTQTPSHQVTQMGQEVILRCVPISNHLYFYWYRQILGQKVEFLVSFYNNEISEKSEIFDDQFSVERPDGSNFTLKIRSTKLEDSAMYFCATDSPNSPLHFGNGTRLTVT.

The rearrangement links TRBV13 to TRBJ2-1; D might be TRBD2 (5 bases). V was shortened by 2 bases and J by 6 bases, with 11 bases between the two germline ends. The CDR3 spans 14 residues. Per germline, CDR1 PRHDT and CDR2 FYEKMQ (reference sequence). Here the CDR3 reads CASSLLEGINEQFF. The CDR3 DNA is TGTGCCAGCAGCTTATTAGAGGGCATCAATGAGCAGTTCTTC. Full variable domain (missing parts from reference TRBV13 and TRBJ2-1): AAGVIQSPRHLIKEKRETATLKCYPIPRHDTVYWYQQGPGQDPQFLISFYEKMQSDKGSIPDRFSAQQFSDYHSELNMSSLELGDSALYFCASSLLEGINEQFFGPGTRLTVL.

V is TRBV7-9 and J is TRBJ2-2; maybe TRBD1 (6 bases). This CDR3 is built from 16 residues. Trimming stripped 4 bases from V and 1 base from J, with 13 bases between. Per the germline V gene, CDR1 is SEHNR and CDR2 is FQNEAQ (reference sequence). Written as DNA, the CDR3 is TGTGCCAGCAGCTCGAGAGGGGGATTGAACACCGGGGAGCTGTTTTTT. Translation: CASSSRGGLNTGELFF.

This clone is a singleton in its sample. The CDR3 here is CASSPGTGKTGELFF. CDR3 in DNA: TGCGCCAGCAGCCCCGGGACAGGCAAAACCGGGGAGCTGTTTTTT. This chain joins TRBV5-1 and TRBJ2-2; TRBD1 aligns across 8 bases. This CDR3 region has 15 residues. CDR1 and CDR2 from the germline V gene are SGHRS and YFSETQ. V was pared by 4 bases and J by 5 bases, with 7 bases of the junction left unmatched.

The chain is built from TRBV9 and TRBJ2-1; D is undetermined. V lost 0 bases and J 8 bases, leaving 12 bases between the germline ends. This CDR3 region has 14 residues. CDR1 and CDR2 from the germline V gene are SGDLS and YYNGEE. The CDR3 region is CASSVAFLGDEQFF. The CDR3 DNA reads as TGTGCCAGCAGCGTAGCTTTCCTTGGAGATGAGCAGTTCTTC. Full variable domain (outside the CDR3, taken from reference TRBV9 and TRBJ2-1): DSGVTQTPKHLITATGQRVTLRCSPRSGDLSVYWYQQSLDQGLQFLIQYYNGEERAKGNILERFSAQQFPDLHSELNLSSLELGDSALYFCASSVAFLGDEQFFGPGTRLTVL.

The rearrangement joins TRBV13 to TRBJ2-3; D possibly corresponds to TRBD2 (5 bases). The CDR3 runs 16 residues. Germline V CDR1 and CDR2: PRHDT, FYEKMQ (reference sequence). V gave up 0 bases and J gave up 0 bases, with 10 bases separating them. The CDR3: CASSLGGITSTDTQYF. The CDR3 DNA is TGTGCCAGCAGCTTAGGCGGGATAACTAGCACAGATACGCAGTATTTT.

V usage is TRBV28 and J usage is TRBJ2-1; D not certain. CDR1 and CDR2 (germline): MDHEN, SYDVKM. V was shortened by 1 base and J by 6 bases, with 19 bases between the two germline ends. The CDR3 spans 17 residues. DNA for the CDR3: TGTGCCAGCAGTTTATCAGGTGCCACGACAAAAGGCAATGAGCAGTTCTTC. This encodes CASSLSGATTKGNEQFF.

The V and J genes are TRBV4-1 and TRBJ2-7, with TRBD1 matching over 8 bases. V lost 1 base and J lost 3; bases outside the gene matches: 2. This CDR3 is 14 amino acids long. Germline-derived CDR1 and CDR2 are MGHRA and YSYEKL. In DNA form, the CDR3 reads TGCGCCAGCAGCCAAGCCACAGGGGGCTACGAGCAGTACTTC. This codes for CASSQATGGYEQYF.

The chain recombines TRBV7-9 with TRBJ2-7; 10 bases align to TRBD1. The CDR3 covers 14 residues. V shed 6 bases, J shed 4 bases, and the junction held 6 bases outside the gene matches. CDR1 and CDR2 (germline): SEHNR, FQNEAQ (reference sequence). This CDR3 reads CASRKGQGRYEQYF. CDR3 coding DNA: TGTGCCAGCAGAAAGGGACAGGGGAGGTACGAGCAGTACTTC.

The chain links TRBV11-3 to TRBJ1-1; TRBD1 matches at 9 bases. V was pared by 4 bases and J by 4 bases, with 4 bases of the junction left unmatched. There are 14 residues in the CDR3. The V gene's germline CDR1 is SGHNT and CDR2 YENEEA. Here the CDR3 reads CASSYGQGSTEAFF. CDR3 coding DNA: TGTGCCAGCAGCTACGGACAGGGGAGCACTGAAGCTTTCTTT.

The rearrangement links TRBV2 to TRBJ2-7; 8 positions agree with TRBD2. The V segment lost 3 bases and the J segment 7 bases; nucleotides outside the gene matches: 8. The CDR3 has 14 residues. Germline V gives CDR1 SNHLY, CDR2 FYNNEI. CDR3 sequence: CASSESGRRLEQYF. The CDR3 DNA follows: TGTGCCAGCAGTGAGAGCGGGAGACGTCTAGAGCAGTACTTC.

The V gene is TRBV11-1, the J gene TRBJ2-5, with TRBD2 identical over 9 bases. The CDR3 covers 15 residues. CDR1 and CDR2 (germline): SGHAT, FQDESV (reference sequence). The CDR3 sequence is CATAPGRGGRETQYF. In DNA form, the CDR3 reads TGTGCTACCGCCCCTGGGCGGGGGGGCCGTGAGACCCAGTACTTC.

The rearrangement links TRBV29-1 to TRBJ1-1, with D unclear. The CDR3 consists of 11 residues. The V and J ends lost 7 bases and 1 base respectively, with 7 bases between them. Germline V gene sequence: CDR1 SQVTM, CDR2 ANQGSEA. CDR3 amino acids: CSARQNTEAFF. The CDR3 bases are TGCAGCGCCAGACAGAACACTGAAGCTTTCTTT.

The chain joins TRBV15 to TRBJ2-3, with D hard to call. There are 13 residues in the CDR3. V lost 3 bases, J lost 8 bases, and 12 bases lay in between. Per germline, CDR1 LNHNV and CDR2 YYDKDF (reference sequence). The CDR3 nucleotides read TGTGCCACCAGCAGTCTAGTGGGTTCTACGCAGTATTTT. Its protein product is CATSSLVGSTQYF.

The chain combines TRBV7-9 with TRBJ2-7; D is possibly TRBD1 (6 bases). Trimming cost V 5 bases and J 3 bases, with 8 bases left between them. The germline gives CDR1 SEHNR, CDR2 FQNEAQ (reference sequence). The CDR3 consists of 12 residues. The CDR3 DNA follows: TGTGCCAGCAGCGGACAGTTCTACGAGCAGTACTTC. Residues: CASSGQFYEQYF.

This clone was seen only once. V is TRBV4-1 and J is TRBJ1-4, with 7 positions matching TRBD1. Germline V gene sequence: CDR1 MGHRA, CDR2 YSYEKL. The length of the CDR3 is 18 residues. Germline trimming cut 6 bases from V and 0 bases from J; bases unmatched to any gene: 13. The CDR3 coding sequence is TGCGCCAGCAGACCGACGATAGGGACAGACCCAACTAATGAAAAACTGTTTTTT. Translating gives CASRPTIGTDPTNEKLFF.

This clone has a single count. This sequence joins TRBV6-5 and TRBJ2-7; D is perhaps TRBD2 (6 bases). Trimming took 5 bases from V and 2 from J, leaving 13 bases between them. The length of the CDR3 is 14 residues. CDR1 is MNHEY, CDR2 SVGAGI, per germline. CDR3 DNA sequence: TGTGCCAGCAGTCCTACGGGAGTGGCCTACGAGCAGTACTTC. Protein product: CASSPTGVAYEQYF.

This sequence joins TRBV4-1 and TRBJ2-7, with TRBD1 as a possible D gene (6 bases). V was pared by 2 bases and J by 3 bases, with 11 bases between. The germline CDR1 and CDR2 sequences are MGHRA and YSYEKL. The CDR3 runs 14 residues. The CDR3 loop is CASSQTRTDYEQYF. CDR3 bases: TGCGCCAGCAGCCAAACGCGGACAGACTACGAGCAGTACTTC.

This clone was observed a single time. The chain recombines TRBV7-6 with TRBJ2-7; TRBD1 matches at 7 bases. Germline CDR1 is SGHVS and CDR2 is FNYEAQ. The J segment lost 4 bases and the V segment lost 5 bases, leaving 14 bases of the junction unmatched. The length of the CDR3 is 16 residues. In nucleotides, the CDR3 is TGTGCCAGCAGCCCGCCCACCGGGACAGCAACTTACGAGCAGTACTTC. This encodes CASSPPTGTATYEQYF.

As to this clone: Its ends do not fully match the called genes, so a read error is possible. CDR3 amino acids: CASGLVPSGVRF. CDR3 nucleotide sequence: TGTGCTAGTGGTTTGGTACCGTCAGGGGTGAGGTTT. V usage is TRBV12-5 and J usage is TRBJ1-1, with a possible D match to TRBD1 (6 bases). The CDR3 is 12 amino acids. Germline CDR1 LGHNT, CDR2 FRNRAP.

Notes on this clone: The same CDR3 arises from other DNA sequences in this sample as well. The rearrangement joins TRBV5-1 to TRBJ2-5, with D possibly being TRBD2 (6 bases). CDR1 SGHRS and CDR2 YFSETQ come from the germline V gene. With 1 base removed from V and 2 bases from J, the gap between germline ends came to 9 bases. The CDR3 has 14 residues. The CDR3 loop reads CASSLTAGQETQYF. CDR3 nucleotide sequence: TGCGCCAGCAGCTTGACGGCGGGGCAAGAGACCCAGTACTTC.

The chain joins TRBV12-5 to TRBJ2-5; a possible D gene is TRBD2 (6 bases). Trimming took off 0 bases at V and 2 bases at J, with 19 bases between the two ends. Germline values: CDR1 LGHNT, CDR2 FRNRAP. The CDR3 runs 18 residues. The CDR3 reads CASGLVPPRVGGQETQYF. CDR3 DNA sequence: TGTGCTAGTGGTTTGGTACCCCCCAGGGTGGGGGGTCAAGAGACCCAGTACTTC.

V gene TRBV5-1 combines with J gene TRBJ2-1; 12 bases map to TRBD1. Germline loops: CDR1 SGHRS, CDR2 YFSETQ. With V trimmed by 3 bases and J by 7 bases, 8 bases remained unmatched. The CDR3 extends over 16 amino acids. The CDR3 reads CASSSSGTGGYNEQFF. CDR3 bases: TGCGCCAGCAGCTCGTCCGGGACAGGGGGCTATAATGAGCAGTTCTTC.

This chain joins TRBV19 and TRBJ1-1; the D gene is possibly TRBD1 (5 bases). Germline CDR1 LNHDA, CDR2 SQIVND (reference sequence). CDR3 length equals 15 residues. Trimming cost V 5 bases and J 0 bases, with 13 bases left between them. CDR3 sequence reads: CASSAQAGVNTEAFF. CDR3 DNA: TGTGCCAGTAGTGCCCAGGCGGGGGTGAACACTGAAGCTTTCTTT.

The gene calls are TRBV5-4 and TRBJ2-1; the match to TRBD2 covers 9 bases. J gave up 6 bases and V 0 bases, and 7 bases lay outside the gene matches. Germline assignment: CDR1 SGHNT and CDR2 YYREEE (reference sequence). The length of the CDR3 is 16 residues. The CDR3 is CASSLDRGGAPNEQFF. The CDR3 nucleotides are TGTGCCAGCAGCTTGGACCGCGGGGGGGCTCCCAATGAGCAGTTCTTC.

The gene calls are TRBV6-6 and TRBJ1-5; D is ambiguous. The germline gives CDR1 MNHNY, CDR2 SVGAGI (reference sequence). This CDR3 is built from 15 residues. With 0 bases removed from V and 4 bases from J, the gap between germline ends came to 10 bases. As DNA, the CDR3 is TGTGCCAGCAGTTACTCGAGCACAGCTAATCAGCCCCAGCATTTT. This sequence encodes CASSYSSTANQPQHF.

The chain combines TRBV6-1 with TRBJ1-5; 9 bases align to TRBD1. The CDR3 has 16 amino acids. The V gene's germline CDR1 is MNHNS and CDR2 SASEGT. V lost 1 base to trimming and J lost 2 bases; unmatched junction nucleotides: 3. The chain's CDR3 is CASSEGQGGGNQPQHF. The CDR3 coding sequence is TGTGCCAGCAGTGAAGGACAGGGGGGAGGCAATCAGCCCCAGCATTTT.